The source of this TCR beta chain is a study of Ad26.COV2.S vaccination and SARS-CoV-2 variants. Sequenced by immunoSEQ multiplex PCR; TCRdb stores in-frame clones only, minus some. The data contain fewer than 400,000 clones, 70% to 90% of them singletons. Treatment described: 15 to 20 received Ad26.COV2.S at low or high dose, single or two shots; about 5 received placebo; per-sample allocation not given. Sampling happened 63 days after the first vaccine or placebo injection. This adult donor, from Boston, was 18-55 years old. Per germline, CDR1 LGHNA and CDR2 YSLEER. The V and J ends lost 3 bases and 1 base respectively, with 19 bases between them. This CDR3 comprises 19 residues.

Sequenced material: peripheral blood, taken in a trial of Ad26.COV2.S vaccine versus placebo. This TCR was sampled from a person between 18 and 65 years old who received the Ad26.COV2.S COVID-19 vaccine or a placebo. The chain couples TRBV4-3 to TRBJ2-6; D perhaps matches TRBD1 (7 bases). The CDR3 nucleotides are TGCGCCAGCAGCCACGATTATGACAGGGAGGAATCTGGGGCCAACGTCCTGACTTTC. This gives the protein CASSHDYDREESGANVLTF.